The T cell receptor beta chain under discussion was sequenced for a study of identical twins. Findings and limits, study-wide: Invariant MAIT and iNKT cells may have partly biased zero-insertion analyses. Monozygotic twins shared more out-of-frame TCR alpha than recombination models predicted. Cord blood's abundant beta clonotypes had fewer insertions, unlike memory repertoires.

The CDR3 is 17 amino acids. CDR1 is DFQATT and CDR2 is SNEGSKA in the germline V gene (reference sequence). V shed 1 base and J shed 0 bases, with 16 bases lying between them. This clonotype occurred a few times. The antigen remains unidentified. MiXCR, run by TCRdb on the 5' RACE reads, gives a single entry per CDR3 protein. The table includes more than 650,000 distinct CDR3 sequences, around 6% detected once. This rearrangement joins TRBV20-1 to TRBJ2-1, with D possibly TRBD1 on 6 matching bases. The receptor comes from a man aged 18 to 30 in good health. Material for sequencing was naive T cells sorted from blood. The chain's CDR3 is CSARGGLRGTSYNEQFF. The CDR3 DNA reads TGCAGTGCTAGAGGAGGGTTAAGGGGGACCTCCTACAATGAGCAGTTCTTC.